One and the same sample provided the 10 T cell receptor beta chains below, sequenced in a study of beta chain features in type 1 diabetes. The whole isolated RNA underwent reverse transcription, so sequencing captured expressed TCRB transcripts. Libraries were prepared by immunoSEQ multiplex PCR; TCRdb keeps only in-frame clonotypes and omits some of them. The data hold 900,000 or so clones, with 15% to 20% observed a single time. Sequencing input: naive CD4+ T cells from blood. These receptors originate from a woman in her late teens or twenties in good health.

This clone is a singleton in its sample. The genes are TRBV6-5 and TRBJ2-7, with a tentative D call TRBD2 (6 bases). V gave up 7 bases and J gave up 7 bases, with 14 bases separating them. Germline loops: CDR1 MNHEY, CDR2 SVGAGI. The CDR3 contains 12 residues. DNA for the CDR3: TGTGCCAGCAAACAGACGAGCGGGGAGCAGTACTTC. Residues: CASKQTSGEQYF.

The CDR3 loop reads CASSPVSGTKRNEQFF. The CDR3 coding sequence is TGTGCCAGCAGCCCTGTCAGTGGGACAAAACGCAATGAGCAGTTCTTC. The chain couples TRBV7-9 to TRBJ2-1; a possible D gene is TRBD1 (6 bases). In germline, CDR1 is SEHNR, CDR2 FQNEAQ (reference sequence). This CDR3 region has 16 residues. The germline V and J ends were trimmed by 5 bases and 6 bases, with 20 bases remaining between them.

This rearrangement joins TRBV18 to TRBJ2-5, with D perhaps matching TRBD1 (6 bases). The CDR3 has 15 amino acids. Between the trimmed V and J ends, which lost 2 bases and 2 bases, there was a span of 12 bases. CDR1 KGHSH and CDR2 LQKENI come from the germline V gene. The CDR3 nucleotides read TGTGCCAGCTCACCAGGGGGCCCAGGACAAGAGACCCAGTACTTC. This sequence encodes CASSPGGPGQETQYF.

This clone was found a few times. CDR3 protein: CASSLFQGLTGELFF. DNA for the CDR3: TGTGCCAGCAGCTTATTCCAGGGACTCACCGGGGAGCTGTTTTTT. The chain employs TRBV7-9 and TRBJ2-2, with a weak D call TRBD2 (6 bases). The CDR3 contains 15 residues. Per germline, CDR1 SEHNR and CDR2 FQNEAQ (reference sequence). The V and J ends lost 2 bases and 4 bases respectively, with 11 bases between them.

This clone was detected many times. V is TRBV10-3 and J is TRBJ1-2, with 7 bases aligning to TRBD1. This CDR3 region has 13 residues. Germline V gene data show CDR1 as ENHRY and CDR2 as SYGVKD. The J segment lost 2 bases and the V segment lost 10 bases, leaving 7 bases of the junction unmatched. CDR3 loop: CANRGQDNYGYTF. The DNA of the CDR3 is TGTGCCAACCGTGGACAGGACAACTATGGCTACACCTTC.

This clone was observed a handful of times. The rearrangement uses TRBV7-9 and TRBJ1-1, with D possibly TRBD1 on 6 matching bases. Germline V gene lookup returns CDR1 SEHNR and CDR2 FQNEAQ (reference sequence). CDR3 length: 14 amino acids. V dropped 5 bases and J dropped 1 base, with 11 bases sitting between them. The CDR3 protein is CASSPGQRNTEAFF. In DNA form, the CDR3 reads TGTGCCAGCAGCCCCGGACAGAGGAACACTGAAGCTTTCTTT.

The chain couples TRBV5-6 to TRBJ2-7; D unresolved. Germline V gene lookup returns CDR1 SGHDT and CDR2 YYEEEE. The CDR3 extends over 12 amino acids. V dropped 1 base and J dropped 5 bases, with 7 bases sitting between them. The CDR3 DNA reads TGTGCCAGCAGCTTGCAACTCCACGAGCAGTACTTC. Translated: CASSLQLHEQYF.

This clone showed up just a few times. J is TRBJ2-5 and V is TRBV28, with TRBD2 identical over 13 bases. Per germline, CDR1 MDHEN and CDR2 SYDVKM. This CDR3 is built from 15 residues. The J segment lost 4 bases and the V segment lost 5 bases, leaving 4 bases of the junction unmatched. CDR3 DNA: TGTGCCAGCAGTAACCGACTAGCGGGAGGAGAGACCCAGTACTTC. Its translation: CASSNRLAGGETQYF.

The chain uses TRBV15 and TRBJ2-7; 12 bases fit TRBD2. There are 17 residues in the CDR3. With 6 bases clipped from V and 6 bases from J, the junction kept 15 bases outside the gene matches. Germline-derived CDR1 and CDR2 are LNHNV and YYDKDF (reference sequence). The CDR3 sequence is CATSLHSAGTSGSEQYF. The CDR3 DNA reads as TGTGCCACCAGTCTCCACAGTGCCGGGACTAGCGGGTCCGAGCAGTACTTC.

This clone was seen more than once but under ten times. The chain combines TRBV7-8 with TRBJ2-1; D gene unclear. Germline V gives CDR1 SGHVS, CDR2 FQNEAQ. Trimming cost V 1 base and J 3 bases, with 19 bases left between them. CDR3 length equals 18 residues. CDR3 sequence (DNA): TGTGCCAGCAGCTTAGGGCCCCGGAAGCAGCCCAACTACAATGAGCAGTTCTTC. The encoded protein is CASSLGPRKQPNYNEQFF.